This TCR beta chain was sequenced for a study of cytomegalovirus exposure and HLA in healthy donors. Overall study findings and caveats: A link between a missense DCLRE1C variant and TCR beta V- and J-gene trimming emerged from a later analysis. What TCR beta sequences reportedly achieved was accurate prediction of HLA-A and HLA-B alleles in most subjects. HLA allele associations emerged for 17,000 or so TCR beta sequences in a later analysis, at 0.05 false discovery rate.

On this clone: Its antigen is not known.

This PCR relied on a set of 60 Vbeta primers and 13 Jbeta primers. Generated by immunoSEQ multiplex PCR, the TCRdb table keeps only in-frame clones and is missing some. Here the sample spans about 160,000 clones, 80% being singletons. The sequenced sample was PBMCs. The sequence came from a woman in her forties or fifties in good health and CMV-seronegative.

The DNA of the CDR3 is TGTGCCATCAGTGTGGACTACTCTAGCACAGATACGCAGTATTTT. Residues: CAISVDYSSTDTQYF. The rearrangement joins TRBV10-3 to TRBJ2-3; TRBD2 is a possible D gene (6 bases). V was pared by 4 bases and J by 0 bases, with 11 bases between. CDR1 and CDR2 from the germline V gene are ENHRY and SYGVKD. This CDR3 comprises 15 residues.